This T cell receptor (beta chain) was retrieved from a study of vaccination and CD4 T cells after COVID-19. At the level of the study: Stimulation of cells relied on overlapping spike peptides derived from SARS-CoV-2, HCoV-NL63, HCoV-OC43 and HCoV-229E.

About this clonotype: Its specificity is not known.

The V gene lost 1 base and the J gene lost 4 bases, with 3 bases spanning the gap. The germline V gene encodes CDR1 MNHEY and CDR2 SVGAGI. CDR3 length: 12 amino acids. Scientists ran DNA taken from cultured CD4+ T cells through the Oncomine TCR Beta short-read assay for sequencing. TCRdb reprocessed the PCR reads with MiXCR, giving one entry per CDR3 protein. The sample has some 20,000 distinct CDR3 sequences; approximately 31% are singletons. Regarding treatment: roughly 11-day PBMC culture with coronavirus spike peptide pools or control peptides (ViraFEST assay). The sequence came from a human donor with COVID-19. The specimen was cultured CD4+ T cells from blood. The V call is TRBV6-5, the J call TRBJ2-3; D remains ambiguous. DNA for the CDR3: TGTGCCAGCAGTTACTTATCAGATACGCAGTATTTT. Protein product: CASSYLSDTQYF.